This TCR beta chain stems from a study of stem cell transplantation in POMP-related autoinflammatory disease. TCRdb's table, derived via immunoSEQ multiplex PCR, lists solely in-frame clones and lacks some. Here the sample spans about 68,000 clones, approximately 91% being singletons. Germline-derived CDR1 and CDR2 are KGHDR and SFDVKD. V was shortened by 7 bases and J by 4 bases, with 6 bases between the two germline ends. The CDR3 is 11 amino acids. PRAID featured prominent immunodeficiency. This sequence originates from a human patient with POMP-related autoinflammation and immune dysregulation (PRAID). Part of the T cells may come from the graft donor. This specimen was CD4+ T cells from PBMCs, taken after stem cell transplantation. The chain employs TRBV24-1 and TRBJ1-1; tentative D call: TRBD1 (5 bases). As DNA, the CDR3 is TGTGCCACCAGGAGGGGCACTGAAGCTTTCTTT. Translation gives CATRRGTEAFF.